This entry features one T cell receptor beta chain sequence. Profiling relied on immunoSEQ multiplex PCR, and the TCRdb table lists in-frame clones only, not all of them. The sample has around 68,000 clones, 75% to 90% seen once. Germline V gene data show CDR1 as SGHTA and CDR2 as FQGNSA. CDR3 size: 15 residues. Trimming stripped 5 bases from V and 5 bases from J, with 18 bases between. These data belong to a study of blood T cell repertoires in COVID-19. Across the study: Samples came from the United States, Italy and Spain, spanning acute and convalescent COVID-19.

Input material: peripheral blood. This sequence was found in a man aged 40-55 years with COVID-19, enrolled during active disease. The chain couples TRBV7-2 to TRBJ1-2; D possibly corresponds to TRBD1 (6 bases). The DNA for the CDR3 is TGTGCCAGCAGCGAACAGGGTATTACGGATTATGGCTACACCTTC. It specifies CASSEQGITDYGYTF.